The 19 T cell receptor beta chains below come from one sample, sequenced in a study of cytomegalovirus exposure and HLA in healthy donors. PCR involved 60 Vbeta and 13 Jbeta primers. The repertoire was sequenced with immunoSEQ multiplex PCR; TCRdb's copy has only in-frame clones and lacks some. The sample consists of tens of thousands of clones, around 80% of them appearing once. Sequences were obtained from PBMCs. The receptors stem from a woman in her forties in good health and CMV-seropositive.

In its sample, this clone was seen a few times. This chain's CDR3 is CAWNPPGVQPQHF. CDR3 in DNA: TGTGCCTGGAACCCCCCCGGGGTCCAGCCCCAGCATTTT. The genes are TRBV30 and TRBJ1-5; D gene uncertain. V lost 4 bases and J 7 bases, leaving 14 bases between the germline ends. CDR3 length: 13 residues. The germline CDR1 and CDR2 sequences are GTSNPN and SVGIG (reference sequence).

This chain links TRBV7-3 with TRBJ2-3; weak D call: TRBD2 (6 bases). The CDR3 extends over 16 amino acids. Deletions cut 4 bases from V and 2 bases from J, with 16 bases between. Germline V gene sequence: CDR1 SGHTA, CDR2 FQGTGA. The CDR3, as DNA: TGTGCCAGCAGCTCGATACGGGACTCCAACACAGATACGCAGTATTTT. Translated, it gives CASSSIRDSNTDTQYF.

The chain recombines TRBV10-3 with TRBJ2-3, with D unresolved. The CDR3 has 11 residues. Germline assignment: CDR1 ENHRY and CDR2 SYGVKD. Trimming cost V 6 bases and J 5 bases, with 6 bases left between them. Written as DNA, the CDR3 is TGTGCCATCAGGGCGGTAGATACGCAGTATTTT. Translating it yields CAIRAVDTQYF.

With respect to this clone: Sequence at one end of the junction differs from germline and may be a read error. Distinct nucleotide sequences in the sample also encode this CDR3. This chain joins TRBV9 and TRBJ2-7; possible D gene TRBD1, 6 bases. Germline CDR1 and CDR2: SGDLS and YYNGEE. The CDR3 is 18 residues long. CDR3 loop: CASSPEKRDMWIPDEQYF. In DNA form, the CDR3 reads TGCGCCAGCAGCCCCGAGAAGAGGGACATGTGGATTCCCGACGAGCAGTACTTC.

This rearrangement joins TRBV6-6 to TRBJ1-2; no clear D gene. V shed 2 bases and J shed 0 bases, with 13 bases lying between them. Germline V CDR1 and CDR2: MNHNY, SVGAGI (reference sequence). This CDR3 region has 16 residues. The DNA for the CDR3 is TGTGCCAGCAGTTACCGGGCAGGAGGTACTAACTATGGCTACACCTTC. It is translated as CASSYRAGGTNYGYTF.

The CDR3 DNA is TGTGCCAGCAGCCCCACCGCGACAGGGGGCGACATTAACACCTTC. Amino acids: CASSPTATGGDINTF. This rearrangement joins TRBV7-2 to TRBJ1-2; the match to TRBD1 covers 10 bases. The V gene's germline CDR1 is SGHTA and CDR2 FQGNSA. The CDR3 length is 15 residues. V shed 5 bases, J shed 12 bases, and the junction held 15 bases outside the gene matches.

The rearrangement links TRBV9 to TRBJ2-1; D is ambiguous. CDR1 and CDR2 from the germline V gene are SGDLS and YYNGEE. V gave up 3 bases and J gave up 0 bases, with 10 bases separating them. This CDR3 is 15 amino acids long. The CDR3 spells CASSGGTSSYNEQFF. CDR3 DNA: TGTGCCAGCAGCGGCGGTACCAGCTCCTACAATGAGCAGTTCTTC.

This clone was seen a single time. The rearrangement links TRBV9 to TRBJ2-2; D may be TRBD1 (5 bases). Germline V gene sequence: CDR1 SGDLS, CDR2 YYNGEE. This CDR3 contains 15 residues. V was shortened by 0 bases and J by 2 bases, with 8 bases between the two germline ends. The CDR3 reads CASSVGGRNTGELFF. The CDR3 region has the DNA TGTGCCAGCAGCGTAGGGGGCAGAAACACCGGGGAGCTGTTTTTT.

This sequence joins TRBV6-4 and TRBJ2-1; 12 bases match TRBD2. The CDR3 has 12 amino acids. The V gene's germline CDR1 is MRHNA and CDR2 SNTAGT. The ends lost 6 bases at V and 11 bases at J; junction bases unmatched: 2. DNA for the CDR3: TGTGCCAGCAGCACTAGCGGGGGGCAGCAGTTCTTC. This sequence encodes CASSTSGGQQFF.

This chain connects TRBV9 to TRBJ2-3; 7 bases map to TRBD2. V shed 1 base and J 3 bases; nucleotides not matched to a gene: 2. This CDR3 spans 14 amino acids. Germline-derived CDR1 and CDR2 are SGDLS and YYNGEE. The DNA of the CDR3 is TGTGCCAGCAGCGTAAGGGACTATACAGATACGCAGTATTTT. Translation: CASSVRDYTDTQYF.

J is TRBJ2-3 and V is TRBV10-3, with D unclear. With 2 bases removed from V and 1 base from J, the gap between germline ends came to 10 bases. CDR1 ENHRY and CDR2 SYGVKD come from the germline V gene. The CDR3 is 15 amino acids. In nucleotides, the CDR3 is TGTGCCATCAGTGAGCATGGCGGAGGCACAGATACGCAGTATTTT. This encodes CAISEHGGGTDTQYF.

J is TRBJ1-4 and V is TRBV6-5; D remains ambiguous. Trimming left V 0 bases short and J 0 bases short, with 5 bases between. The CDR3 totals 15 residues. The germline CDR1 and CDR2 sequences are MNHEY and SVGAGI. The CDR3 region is CASSYSTATNEKLFF. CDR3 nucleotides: TGTGCCAGCAGTTACTCCACAGCAACTAATGAAAAACTGTTTTTT.

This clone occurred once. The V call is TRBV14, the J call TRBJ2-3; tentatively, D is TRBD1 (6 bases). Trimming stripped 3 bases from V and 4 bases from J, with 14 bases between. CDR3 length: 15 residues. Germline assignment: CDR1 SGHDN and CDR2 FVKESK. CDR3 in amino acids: CASSQQGFIADTQYF. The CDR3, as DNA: TGTGCCAGCAGCCAGCAGGGGTTTATAGCAGATACGCAGTATTTT. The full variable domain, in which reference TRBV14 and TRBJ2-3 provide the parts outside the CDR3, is EAGVTQFPSHSVIEKGQTVTLRCDPISGHDNLYWYRRVMGKEIKFLLHFVKESKQDESGMPNNRFLAERTGGTYSTLKVQPAELEDSGVYFCASSQQGFIADTQYFGPGTRLTVL.

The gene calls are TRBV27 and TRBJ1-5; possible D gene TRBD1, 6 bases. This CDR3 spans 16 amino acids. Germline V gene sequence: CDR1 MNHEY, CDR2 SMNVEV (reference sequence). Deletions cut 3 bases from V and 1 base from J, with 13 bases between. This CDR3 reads CASSLGGGLSNQPQHF. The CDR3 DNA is TGTGCCAGCAGTTTGGGTGGGGGCTTGAGCAATCAGCCCCAGCATTTT.

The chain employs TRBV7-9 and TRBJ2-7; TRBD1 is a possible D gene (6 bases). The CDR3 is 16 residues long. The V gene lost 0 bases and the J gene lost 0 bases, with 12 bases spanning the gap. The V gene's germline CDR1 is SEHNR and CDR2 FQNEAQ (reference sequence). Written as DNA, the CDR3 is TGTGCCAGCAGCTTAGCAGAGGCAGGGGTCTCCTACGAGCAGTACTTC. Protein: CASSLAEAGVSYEQYF.

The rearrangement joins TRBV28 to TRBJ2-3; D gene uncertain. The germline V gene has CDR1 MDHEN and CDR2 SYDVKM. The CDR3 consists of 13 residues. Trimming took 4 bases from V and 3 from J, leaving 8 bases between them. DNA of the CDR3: TGTGCCAGCAGTTCCCCCCAGACAGATACGCAGTATTTT. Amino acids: CASSSPQTDTQYF. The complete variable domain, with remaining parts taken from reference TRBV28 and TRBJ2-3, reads DVKVTQSSRYLVKRTGEKVFLECVQDMDHENMFWYRQDPGLGLRLIYFSYDVKMKEKGDIPEGYSVSREKKERFSLILESASTNQTSMYLCASSSPQTDTQYFGPGTRLTVL.

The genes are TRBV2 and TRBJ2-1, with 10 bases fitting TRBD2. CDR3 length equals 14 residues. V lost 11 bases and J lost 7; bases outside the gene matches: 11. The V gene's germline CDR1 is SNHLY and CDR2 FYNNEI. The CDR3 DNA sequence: TGTGCCGGCCAGAGCGGGGGGGTGAGAAATGAGCAGTTCTTC. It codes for CAGQSGGVRNEQFF.

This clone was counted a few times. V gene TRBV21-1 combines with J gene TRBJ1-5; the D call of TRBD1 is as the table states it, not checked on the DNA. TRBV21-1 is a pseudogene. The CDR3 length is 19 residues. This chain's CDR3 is CASSKEKAIRGRKGQPQHF. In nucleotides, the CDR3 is TGTGCCAGCAGCAAAGAAAAGGCTATTAGGGGGCGAAAAGGTCAGCCCCAGCATTTT.

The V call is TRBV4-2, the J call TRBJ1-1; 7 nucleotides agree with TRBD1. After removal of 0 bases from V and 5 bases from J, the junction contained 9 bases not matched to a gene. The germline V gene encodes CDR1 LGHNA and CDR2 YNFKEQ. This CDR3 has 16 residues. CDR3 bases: TGTGCCAGCAGCCAAGACCCCAGGGGGTCGAGGACTGAAGCTTTCTTT. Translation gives CASSQDPRGSRTEAFF.